This passage covers 17 T cell receptor beta chains from one sample sequenced in a study of cytomegalovirus exposure and HLA in healthy donors. PCR primers comprised 60 Vbeta and 13 Jbeta primers. The protocol was immunoSEQ multiplex PCR, while the TCRdb copy is restricted to in-frame clones and leaves out a portion. The table lists 200,000 or so clones, with less than 0.85% in the top ten. Source material: PBMCs. These receptors were taken from a boy aged 5-17 years in good health and CMV-seronegative.

The J gene is TRBJ2-2, the V gene TRBV7-3; tentative D call: TRBD2 (6 bases). V lost 5 bases to trimming and J lost 3 bases, with 10 bases between them. Germline CDR1 reads SGHTA; CDR2 reads FQGTGA. CDR3 length: 14 amino acids. The CDR3 DNA reads TGTGCCAGCAGCCTGGGACTGGACACCGGGGAGCTGTTTTTT. Protein sequence: CASSLGLDTGELFF.

The V gene is TRBV11-3, the J gene TRBJ2-5; TRBD1 might be the D (5 bases). CDR3 length equals 14 residues. V was cut by 5 bases and J by 5 bases, with 15 bases left in between. Germline CDR1 is SGHNT and CDR2 is YENEEA. The DNA for the CDR3 is TGTGCCAGCAGCCCTAGGGGTAGGGGTGAGACCCAGTACTTC. This translates into CASSPRGRGETQYF.

The V call is TRBV11-2, the J call TRBJ1-2; TRBD1 might be the D (6 bases). The germline gives CDR1 SGHAT, CDR2 FQNNGV. The V gene lost 5 bases and the J gene lost 6 bases, with 16 bases spanning the gap. This CDR3 is 14 amino acids long. CDR3 loop: CASSHVGTPDGYTF. The DNA for the CDR3 is TGTGCCAGCAGCCACGTCGGGACACCAGATGGCTACACCTTC.

The CDR3 loop reads CAWSGQEGRQYF. CDR3 DNA sequence: TGTGCCTGGAGCGGACAGGAGGGTCGGCAGTACTTC. The rearrangement links TRBV30 to TRBJ2-7; TRBD1 is a possible D gene (7 bases). CDR1 is GTSNPN, CDR2 SVGIG, per germline (reference sequence). Trimming removed 3 bases at V and 9 bases at J, with 15 bases between. The CDR3 contains 12 residues.

V usage is TRBV27 and J usage is TRBJ2-7; a weak D match, TRBD2 (7 bases). Trimming took off 6 bases at V and 2 bases at J, with 14 bases between the two ends. CDR1 MNHEY and CDR2 SMNVEV come from the germline V gene (reference sequence). The CDR3 loop spans 14 amino acids. The CDR3 sequence: CASRRGGPTYEQYF. CDR3 bases: TGTGCCAGCAGACGCGGGGGCCCCACCTACGAGCAGTACTTC.

The chain employs TRBV5-6 and TRBJ1-5, with D hard to call. This CDR3 spans 16 amino acids. The germline CDR1 and CDR2 sequences are SGHDT and YYEEEE. The V end was cut by 0 bases, the J end by 3 bases, with 13 bases between. The CDR3 loop is CASSLAAGGNNQPQHF. The CDR3 region has the DNA TGTGCCAGCAGCTTGGCGGCGGGTGGGAACAATCAGCCCCAGCATTTT. Together with reference TRBV5-6 and TRBJ1-5, the CDR3 gives the full variable domain: DAGVTQSPTHLIKTRGQQVTLRCSPKSGHDTVSWYQQALGQGPQFIFQYYEEEERQRGNFPDRFSGHQFPNYSSELNVNALLLGDSALYLCASSLAAGGNNQPQHFGDGTRLSIL.

This sequence joins TRBV4-2 and TRBJ2-7; D unresolved. The germline CDR1 and CDR2 sequences are LGHNA and YNFKEQ. V was pared by 1 base and J by 4 bases, with 14 bases between. The CDR3 consists of 15 residues. The CDR3 reads CASSQASEVGYEQYF. CDR3 DNA sequence: TGTGCCAGCAGCCAAGCCTCCGAGGTTGGGTACGAGCAGTACTTC.

The chain links TRBV4-1 to TRBJ1-1, with 9 bases lining up with TRBD1. This CDR3 is built from 13 residues. CDR1 MGHRA and CDR2 YSYEKL come from the germline V gene. V was pared by 8 bases and J by 5 bases, with 6 bases of the junction left unmatched. The chain's CDR3 is CASHGTGKTEAFF. The DNA for the CDR3 is TGCGCCAGCCACGGGACAGGGAAGACTGAAGCTTTCTTT.

The gene calls are TRBV27 and TRBJ2-7, with 13 positions matching TRBD2. This CDR3 has 15 residues. J lost 4 bases, V lost 10 bases, and 10 bases had no gene match. Germline lookup yields CDR1 MNHEY and CDR2 SMNVEV (reference sequence). The CDR3 sequence is CATRPGTSGAYEQYF. CDR3 coding DNA: TGTGCCACCAGGCCCGGGACTAGCGGGGCATACGAGCAGTACTTC.

V is TRBV5-1 and J is TRBJ1-1; weak D call: TRBD1 (5 bases). From germline, CDR1 is SGHRS and CDR2 YFSETQ. CDR3 length equals 19 residues. Trimming took off 3 bases at V and 4 bases at J, with 28 bases between the two ends. CDR3 sequence (DNA): TGCGCCAGCAGCTCCTGGGTGGGGGGTCCCCCAACTATGGTCACTGAAGCTTTCTTT. It specifies CASSSWVGGPPTMVTEAFF.

This rearrangement joins TRBV6-5 to TRBJ1-2, with D possibly matching TRBD1 (5 bases). V was trimmed by 9 bases and J by 3 bases, leaving 8 bases between them. This CDR3 has 11 residues. CDR1 is MNHEY and CDR2 is SVGAGI in the germline V gene. The CDR3 nucleotides are TGTGCCAGTGGACATCACTATGGCTACACCTTC. It is translated as CASGHHYGYTF.

The chain has TRBV7-8 and TRBJ1-5; weak D call: TRBD1 (6 bases). The CDR3 totals 14 residues. Trimming took 0 bases from V and 7 from J, leaving 10 bases between them. Germline V gene lookup returns CDR1 SGHVS and CDR2 FQNEAQ. The CDR3 is CASSLAGGQQPQHF. In nucleotides, the CDR3 is TGTGCCAGCAGCTTAGCCGGAGGACAGCAGCCCCAGCATTTT.

CDR3 residues: CASRGGQGKAETQYF. DNA for the CDR3: TGTGCCAGCAGGGGGGGACAGGGGAAAGCAGAGACCCAGTACTTC. The chain has TRBV2 and TRBJ2-5; TRBD1 agrees at 10 bases. V was clipped by 6 bases and J by 4 bases; unmatched bases: 8. Germline V gene sequence: CDR1 SNHLY, CDR2 FYNNEI. The CDR3 is 15 residues long. Full variable domain (missing parts from reference TRBV2 and TRBJ2-5): EPEVTQTPSHQVTQMGQEVILRCVPISNHLYFYWYRQILGQKVEFLVSFYNNEISEKSEIFDDQFSVERPDGSNFTLKIRSTKLEDSAMYFCASRGGQGKAETQYFGPGTRLLVL.

The CDR3 coding sequence is TGTGCCAGCTGGAGCGGGGGGGCCTTGGGGGAAGAGACCCAGTACTTC. Translation gives CASWSGGALGEETQYF. The chain recombines TRBV27 with TRBJ2-5; 10 nucleotides line up with TRBD2. CDR3 length: 16 amino acids. Germline V lookup: CDR1 MNHEY, CDR2 SMNVEV (reference sequence). V gave up 8 bases and J gave up 3 bases; unmatched junction bases: 12.

The chain uses TRBV11-2 and TRBJ2-3; no clear D. V gave up 1 base and J gave up 3 bases, with 11 bases separating them. Germline V CDR1 and CDR2: SGHAT, FQNNGV. The CDR3 extends over 15 amino acids. The CDR3 here is CASSLATRLTDTQYF. DNA of the CDR3: TGTGCCAGCAGCTTAGCAACTCGGTTGACAGATACGCAGTATTTT.

J is TRBJ1-1 and V is TRBV5-8; 7 bases match TRBD1. V trimming: 4 bases; J trimming: 1 base; junction bases outside the gene matches: 10. Germline-derived CDR1 and CDR2 are SGHTS and YDEGEE. The length of the CDR3 is 16 residues. CDR3 sequence (DNA): TGTGCCAGCAGCACTTACAGGGGAGTGAGGAACACTGAAGCTTTCTTT. It translates to CASSTYRGVRNTEAFF.

The chain links TRBV29-1 to TRBJ1-4; 9 positions agree with TRBD1. Germline lookup yields CDR1 SQVTM and CDR2 ANQGSEA. CDR3 length: 12 amino acids. The V gene end was trimmed by 7 bases and the J gene end by 8 bases; junction bases not matched to a gene: 5. CDR3 loop: CSAGTGPEKLFF. CDR3 in DNA: TGCAGCGCCGGGACAGGGCCCGAAAAACTGTTTTTT.